Listed below are T cell receptor beta chains from one sample, sequenced in a study of cytomegalovirus exposure and HLA in healthy donors. This table comes from immunoSEQ multiplex PCR, and its TCRdb copy is limited to in-frame clones, with some not included. Found here are nearly 200,000 clones; the top ten clones hold 0.65% to 0.75%. Sequencing used PBMCs. These receptors came from a boy aged 10-17 years in good health and CMV-seronegative. Both conserved end residues are part of each CDR3.

j_call v_call cdr3_aa
TRBJ1-1 TRBV4-2 CASSQVDRNTEAFF
TRBJ1-1 TRBV21-1 CASSKARQGKVENTEAFF
TRBJ1-5 TRBV7-2 CASSKWGQGLSNQPQHF
TRBJ2-2 TRBV19 CASSTPGRRAGELFF
TRBJ1-2 TRBV7-2 CASRLKGVSNYGYTF
TRBJ2-7 TRBV5-6 CASSLGTRGSYEQYF
TRBJ2-3 TRBV6-5 CASSYDRALTDTQYF
TRBJ2-3 TRBV5-4 CASSLGGGGGTDTQYF
TRBJ1-2 TRBV7-6 CASSFEKANYGYTF
TRBJ2-3 TRBV5-1 CASTRRRGGSTDTQYF
TRBJ1-1 TRBV18 CASSKTTGPPTEAFF
TRBJ1-6 TRBV5-6 CASSKGLGGTYNSPLHF
TRBJ2-3 TRBV7-9 CASSFGLAGARADTQYF
TRBJ2-3 TRBV5-1 CASSAGRMGTDTQYF
TRBJ1-6 TRBV28 CASSPRDSGRRGINSPLHF
TRBJ2-5 TRBV13 CASSFIRRGVETQYF
TRBJ2-7 TRBV4-1 CASSQGDLRGPDSYEQYF
TRBJ1-1 TRBV19 CASTPDSWMAEAFF
TRBJ2-5 TRBV7-8 CASSHDPGQGLLETQYF
TRBJ1-1 TRBV11-2 CASSLGRGFGHTEAFF
TRBJ1-6 TRBV30 CAWLPPRQGIDHNSPLHF
TRBJ2-7 TRBV5-3 CARSLVRDSRTYEQYF
TRBJ2-7 TRBV6-5 CASSNAGTGSHEQYF
TRBJ1-5 TRBV4-1 CASSLTGVLHDQPQHF
TRBJ2-5 TRBV30 CAWSDDSQETQYF